The clone carrying this T cell receptor beta chain was observed a few times. Its antigen is undetermined. These data originate in a study of tumor-infiltrating lymphocytes in primary liver carcinoma. Study-level background: Surgical resection was the treatment these patients received for primary liver carcinoma. Subjects consisted of male and female patients aged 30 to 69 years.

Constant-region priming of 500 ng total RNA yielded TCR beta cDNA. Investigators got TCR beta libraries out of three nested multiplex PCR rounds, done with slightly modified ARM-PCR. Rounds one and two of PCR, each of about 10 cycles, were primed with TRBV1-TRBV30 forward primers and a C-beta reverse primer. MiXCR was run by TCRdb on the multiplex PCR reads, yielding one entry per CDR3 protein. There are more than 150,000 distinct CDR3 sequences in the sample; 60% occur only once, and around three quarters lies in the top ten. Blood RNA originated from unsorted whole blood, with germline DNA additionally extracted. Trimming pared 0 bases from V and 2 bases from J, leaving 10 bases between. From germline, CDR1 is SGHNT and CDR2 YYREEE (reference sequence). The CDR3 is 15 amino acids. The study, taken as a whole, reports: Pairs comparing tumor with adjacent tissue or blood overlapped less than pairs drawn from tumor regions.

The sequencing input was peripheral blood. This chain connects TRBV5-4 to TRBJ2-3; D is perhaps TRBD1 (6 bases). The receptor comes from a middle-aged man with primary liver carcinoma and hepatitis B virus infection. The CDR3 loop reads CASSLEGEPTDTQYF. The CDR3, as DNA: TGTGCCAGCAGCTTGGAGGGGGAACCCACAGATACGCAGTATTTT.